These T cell receptor beta chains were read from a single sample in a study of cytomegalovirus exposure and HLA in healthy donors. The assay was immunoSEQ multiplex PCR, and TCRdb's table has in-frame clones only and misses some. The sample consists of approximately 140,000 clones, 65% to 85% of them appearing once. The specimen was PBMCs. The receptor source for this set is a woman between 18 and 29 years old in good health and CMV-seronegative. Each CDR3 is given with its conserved first and last residue. The order of the fields is J gene, clone size, V gene, D gene, CDR3 DNA, CDR3 protein. D genes are given only for firm matches. Some rows have no size entry. The others give once, few or many, or a class for an expanded clone.

j_gene: TRBJ1-2
abundance: -
v_gene: TRBV23-1
d_gene: TRBD1
CDR3nt: TGCGCCAGCACCCTACAGGGGGAAGGCTACACCTTC
CDR3aa: CASTLQGEGYTF

j_gene: TRBJ2-5
abundance: -
v_gene: TRBV7-2
d_gene: TRBD2
CDR3nt: TGTGCCAGCAGCAAAAGCCTAGCGGGAGCACAAGAGACCCAGTACTTC
CDR3aa: CASSKSLAGAQETQYF

j_gene: TRBJ2-7
abundance: -
v_gene: TRBV6-1
d_gene: TRBD2
CDR3nt: TGTGCCAGCAGTGTTAGCGGGAATTTCTACGAGCAGTACTTC
CDR3aa: CASSVSGNFYEQYF

j_gene: TRBJ2-7
abundance: -
v_gene: TRBV6-5
d_gene: TRBD2
CDR3nt: TGTGCCAGCAGGTACCCGGGGGGCTACGAGCAGTACTTC
CDR3aa: CASRYPGGYEQYF

j_gene: TRBJ1-2
abundance: -
v_gene: TRBV13
d_gene: -
CDR3nt: TGTGCCAGCAGCCTAGGAACAGGGTCGATAAACTATGGCTACACCTTC
CDR3aa: CASSLGTGSINYGYTF

j_gene: TRBJ2-7
abundance: -
v_gene: TRBV5-8
d_gene: TRBD1
CDR3nt: TGTGCCAGCAGCCGACCGGGACAGCCCTCCTACGAGCAGTACTTC
CDR3aa: CASSRPGQPSYEQYF

j_gene: TRBJ2-3
abundance: -
v_gene: TRBV4-1
d_gene: TRBD2
CDR3nt: TGCGCCAGCAGCCAGGGACTAGCGGACTCTGCTACGCAGTATTTT
CDR3aa: CASSQGLADSATQYF

j_gene: TRBJ1-1
abundance: -
v_gene: TRBV9
d_gene: TRBD1
CDR3nt: TGTGCCAGCTCCCCGCAGGGGGCTCCCCTCGAAGCTTTCTTT
CDR3aa: CASSPQGAPLEAFF

j_gene: TRBJ2-1
abundance: -
v_gene: TRBV6-6
d_gene: TRBD2
CDR3nt: TGTGCCAGCAGTTACTCCTTAGCGGGAGGTAGGAATGAGCAGTTCTTC
CDR3aa: CASSYSLAGGRNEQFF

j_gene: TRBJ1-2
abundance: -
v_gene: TRBV7-6
d_gene: -
CDR3nt: TGTGCCAGCAGCCCTCAGTCTCTGGGCGGCTACACCTTC
CDR3aa: CASSPQSLGGYTF

j_gene: TRBJ1-1
abundance: -
v_gene: TRBV6-5
d_gene: -
CDR3nt: TGTGCCAGCAGTTACTCGGGAGGGGCAGACTCTGAAGCTTTCTTT
CDR3aa: CASSYSGGADSEAFF

j_gene: TRBJ1-5
abundance: -
v_gene: TRBV5-6
d_gene: TRBD1
CDR3nt: TGTGCCAGCAGCTTGGGGCAGGGGGCTAATCAGCCCCAGCATTTT
CDR3aa: CASSLGQGANQPQHF

j_gene: TRBJ2-7
abundance: -
v_gene: TRBV25-1
d_gene: TRBD2
CDR3nt: TGTGCCAGCAGTGCTCGGGGGGTTGGGTACTTC
CDR3aa: CASSARGVGYF

j_gene: TRBJ2-7
abundance: -
v_gene: TRBV6-1
d_gene: TRBD2
CDR3nt: TGTGCCAGCAGTGAAGGGGGGGGTTATCGCGACGAGCAGTACTTC
CDR3aa: CASSEGGGYRDEQYF

j_gene: TRBJ1-2
abundance: -
v_gene: TRBV4-1
d_gene: -
CDR3nt: TGCGCCAGCAGCCAAGATTGGGAGTATGGCTACACCTTC
CDR3aa: CASSQDWEYGYTF

j_gene: TRBJ2-1
abundance: few
v_gene: TRBV6-4
d_gene: TRBD2
CDR3nt: TGTGCCAGCAGTGAGGGGACTAGCTACAATGAGCAGTTCTTC
CDR3aa: CASSEGTSYNEQFF

j_gene: TRBJ1-5
abundance: -
v_gene: TRBV19
d_gene: TRBD1
CDR3nt: TGTGCCAGTAGTATAATCGGGACAGGGTTGAATCAGCCCCAGCATTTT
CDR3aa: CASSIIGTGLNQPQHF

j_gene: TRBJ2-1
abundance: -
v_gene: TRBV11-3
d_gene: TRBD2
CDR3nt: TGTGCCAGCAGCTTCGGACTAGCGGGCTACAATGAGCAGTTCTTC
CDR3aa: CASSFGLAGYNEQFF

j_gene: TRBJ2-7
abundance: -
v_gene: TRBV29-1
d_gene: TRBD2
CDR3nt: TGCAGCGTGGGGACTAGCGGGAGGAGGTCCGAGCAGTACTTC
CDR3aa: CSVGTSGRRSEQYF

j_gene: TRBJ2-2
abundance: -
v_gene: TRBV5-4
d_gene: TRBD2
CDR3nt: TGTGCCAGCAGGTGGGCCGGGAGGACGAACACCGGGGAGCTGTTTTTT
CDR3aa: CASRWAGRTNTGELFF

j_gene: TRBJ2-1
abundance: -
v_gene: TRBV5-1
d_gene: -
CDR3nt: TGCGCCAGCAGCTTGGGGTTTAGCAACTCCTACAATGAGCAGTTCTTC
CDR3aa: CASSLGFSNSYNEQFF

j_gene: TRBJ1-2
abundance: -
v_gene: TRBV5-6
d_gene: -
CDR3nt: TGTGCCAGCAGCGCGGACATCCTCTATGGCTACACCTTC
CDR3aa: CASSADILYGYTF

j_gene: TRBJ1-5
abundance: -
v_gene: TRBV12-5
d_gene: -
CDR3nt: TGTGCTAGTGGTTTGGCACCTCAGGGTTCGGTCCTTAGCAATCAGCCCCAGCATTTT
CDR3aa: CASGLAPQGSVLSNQPQHF

j_gene: TRBJ2-7
abundance: many
v_gene: TRBV10-1
d_gene: -
CDR3nt: TGCGCCAGCAGTGAATCGGGATCCTACGAGCAGTACTTC
CDR3aa: CASSESGSYEQYF

j_gene: TRBJ2-1
abundance: -
v_gene: TRBV4-1
d_gene: -
CDR3nt: TGCGCCAGCAGCCAAGATCCCCACGGTGAGCAGTTCTTC
CDR3aa: CASSQDPHGEQFF

j_gene: TRBJ1-5
abundance: -
v_gene: TRBV5-1
d_gene: -
CDR3nt: TGCGCCAGCAGCTTGGATATCAATCAGCCCCAGCATTTT
CDR3aa: CASSLDINQPQHF